These 22 T cell receptor beta chains share one sample of origin, sequenced in a study of T cells in Graves' hyperthyroidism and ophthalmopathy. Amplified TCR beta CDR3 regions derived from RNA transcripts. TCR CDR3 underwent first-round RT-PCR with the HTBI primer set. One entry per CDR3 protein, called by TCRdb with MiXCR from the multiplex PCR reads. The top ten clones hold 30% of a sample with fewer than 300,000 distinct CDR3 sequences, approximately 16% of them seen once. Specimen: blood. The receptors originated from a woman aged 45-65 years with Graves' hyperthyroidism that later progressed to Graves' ophthalmopathy.

V is TRBV6-2 or TRBV6-3 and J is TRBJ2-1; 11 positions match TRBD2. V lost 7 bases, J lost 0 bases, and 11 bases stayed unmatched. This CDR3 spans 18 amino acids. Looked up from germline, CDR1 is MNHEY and CDR2 is SVGEGT. CDR3 sequence (DNA): TGTGCCAGCACTCTTACGTTCACTAGCGGGAGCTCCTACAATGAGCAGTTCTTC. Translating it yields CASTLTFTSGSSYNEQFF.

This clonotype was recorded many times. This rearrangement joins TRBV30 to TRBJ1-5; D is uncertain. The ends were cut back, 0 bases at V and 11 bases at J, with 14 bases in the middle. There are 13 residues in the CDR3. Germline CDR1 GTSNPN, CDR2 SVGIG (reference sequence). The CDR3 here is CAWSVRHDGAQHF. For the CDR3, the DNA is TGTGCCTGGAGTGTACGACACGATGGAGCCCAGCATTTT.

This clonotype was observed a handful of times. The chain combines TRBV9 with TRBJ1-5, with D unresolved. The V and J ends lost 0 bases and 3 bases respectively, with 7 bases between them. From germline, CDR1 is SGDLS and CDR2 YYNGEE. This CDR3 comprises 14 residues. CDR3 sequence: CASSVGRNNQPQHF. CDR3 nucleotides: TGTGCCAGCAGCGTAGGTAGGAACAATCAGCCCCAGCATTTT.

This clonotype was recorded many times. The V and J genes are TRBV12-3 or TRBV12-4 and TRBJ2-7; TRBD1 matches at 9 bases. The V and J ends lost 6 bases and 2 bases, in that order; junction bases with no gene match: 5. The CDR3 extends over 14 amino acids. The CDR3 DNA reads TGTGCCAGCAGACAGGGGGCCGGAACCTACGAGCAGTACTTC. This sequence encodes CASRQGAGTYEQYF.

This rearrangement joins TRBV5-1 to TRBJ1-2; TRBD1 aligns across 7 bases. Germline CDR1 reads SGHRS; CDR2 reads YFSETQ. The CDR3 has 13 amino acids. Trimming removed 4 bases from V and 8 bases from J; junction bases left unmatched: 8. CDR3: CASSHGQEWGYTF. CDR3 DNA sequence: TGCGCCAGCAGCCACGGACAGGAATGGGGCTACACCTTC.

This clonotype came up many times. The rearrangement joins TRBV28 to TRBJ2-7; TRBD1 agrees at 11 bases. The J segment lost 5 bases and the V segment lost 3 bases, leaving 3 bases of the junction unmatched. This CDR3 has 14 amino acids. Germline V gives CDR1 MDHEN, CDR2 SYDVKM. CDR3 DNA sequence: TGTGCCAGCAGTTTCCGGGGACAGGGGGACGAGCAGTACTTC. Its protein is CASSFRGQGDEQYF.

J is TRBJ2-7 and V is TRBV27; unclear D gene. The germline V and J ends were trimmed by 1 base and 0 bases, with 13 bases remaining between them. The CDR3 is 16 residues long. The V gene's germline CDR1 is MNHEY and CDR2 SMNVEV (reference sequence). CDR3 sequence: CASSLFGRAFSYEQYF. CDR3 in DNA: TGTGCCAGCAGTTTATTTGGAAGGGCCTTCTCCTACGAGCAGTACTTC.

The rearrangement joins TRBV29-1 to TRBJ2-1, with TRBD2 as a possible D gene (6 bases). The CDR3 contains 15 residues. Trimming left V 1 base short and J 0 bases short, with 10 bases between. Per germline, CDR1 SQVTM and CDR2 ANQGSEA. The CDR3 reads CSVEVWGVSYNEQFF. CDR3 nucleotides: TGCAGCGTTGAAGTATGGGGGGTCTCCTACAATGAGCAGTTCTTC.

This clonotype was recorded many times. The chain recombines TRBV12-3 or TRBV12-4 with TRBJ2-1, with 12 bases aligning to TRBD2. This CDR3 is 16 amino acids long. Trimming removed 5 bases from V and 6 bases from J; junction bases left unmatched: 8. The CDR3 sequence: CASSDPGLAGSNEQFF. The CDR3 region has the DNA TGTGCCAGCAGTGATCCCGGACTAGCGGGATCCAATGAGCAGTTCTTC.

This clonotype was detected many times. The V call is TRBV24-1, the J call TRBJ1-1; D call uncertain. Germline V gene lookup returns CDR1 KGHDR and CDR2 SFDVKD. V dropped 5 bases and J dropped 0 bases, with 12 bases sitting between them. The CDR3 has 15 amino acids. CDR3 sequence reads: CATSGPGVMNTEAFF. The DNA of the CDR3 is TGTGCCACCAGTGGCCCAGGAGTCATGAACACTGAAGCTTTCTTT.

At least ten counts were recorded for this clonotype. The J gene is TRBJ2-3, the V gene TRBV5-1, with D unclear. The length of the CDR3 is 16 residues. The germline V and J ends were trimmed by 2 bases and 2 bases, with 15 bases remaining between them. CDR1 is SGHRS, CDR2 YFSETQ, per germline. The CDR3 sequence is CASSLGPQTNTDTQYF. The CDR3 DNA reads TGCGCCAGCAGCTTAGGGCCACAGACGAACACAGATACGCAGTATTTT. The full variable domain, rest sourced from reference TRBV5-1 and TRBJ2-3, is KAGVTQTPRYLIKTRGQQVTLSCSPISGHRSVSWYQQTPGQGLQFLFEYFSETQRNKGNFPGRFSGRQFSNSRSEMNVSTLELGDSALYLCASSLGPQTNTDTQYFGPGTRLTVL.

This clonotype has only a few counts. V gene TRBV25-1 combines with J gene TRBJ2-3; D ambiguous. The CDR3 extends over 12 amino acids. Germline CDR1 is MGHDK and CDR2 is SYGVNS. Trimming pared 3 bases from V and 2 bases from J, leaving 3 bases between. This CDR3 reads CASSDPTDTQYF. As DNA, the CDR3 is TGTGCCAGCAGTGACCCCACAGATACGCAGTATTTT. The complete variable domain, with remaining parts taken from reference TRBV25-1 and TRBJ2-3, reads EADIYQTPRYLVIGTGKKITLECSQTMGHDKMYWYQQDPGMELHLIHYSYGVNSTEKGDLSSESTVSRIRTEHFPLTLESARPSHTSQYLCASSDPTDTQYFGPGTRLTVL.

This clonotype appeared many times. V usage is TRBV28 and J usage is TRBJ2-7; possible D gene TRBD1, 6 bases. This CDR3 contains 13 residues. In germline, CDR1 is MDHEN, CDR2 SYDVKM. The V gene lost 5 bases and the J gene lost 3 bases, with 11 bases spanning the gap. CDR3 protein: CASSTGWSYEQYF. The CDR3 DNA reads as TGTGCCAGCAGTACAGGGTGGAGCTACGAGCAGTACTTC.

This clonotype has ten or more counts. The V gene is TRBV7-9, the J gene TRBJ2-1; 7 bases agree with TRBD2. The CDR3 loop spans 18 amino acids. Per germline, CDR1 SEHNR and CDR2 FQNEAQ (reference sequence). After removal of 2 bases from V and 9 bases from J, the junction contained 19 bases not matched to a gene. The CDR3 reads CASSLLYGEGLPIGEQFF. For the CDR3, the DNA is TGTGCCAGCAGCTTACTTTATGGCGAGGGACTACCGATTGGTGAGCAGTTCTTC.

This clonotype was recorded at least ten times. The chain is built from TRBV27 and TRBJ1-2, with a weak D call TRBD1 (5 bases). CDR1 MNHEY and CDR2 SMNVEV come from the germline V gene (reference sequence). Trimming pared 5 bases from V and 7 bases from J, leaving 14 bases between. The CDR3 consists of 13 residues. The CDR3 loop reads CASSLDSNVGYTF. CDR3 DNA sequence: TGTGCCAGCAGTCTTGACAGTAACGTTGGCTACACCTTC.

This clonotype has ten or more counts. The V gene is TRBV6-1, the J gene TRBJ2-1; no definite D call. Between the trimmed V and J ends, which lost 3 bases and 6 bases, there was a span of 9 bases. The V gene's germline CDR1 is MNHNS and CDR2 SASEGT. The CDR3 consists of 13 residues. CDR3 residues: CASSDGRSNEQFF. CDR3 DNA: TGTGCCAGCAGTGACGGCCGGAGCAATGAGCAGTTCTTC.

There are many counts of this clonotype. The V gene is TRBV20-1, the J gene TRBJ1-2; 7 bases line up with TRBD1. The length of the CDR3 is 12 residues. Germline trimming cut 6 bases from V and 2 bases from J; bases unmatched to any gene: 3. Looked up from germline, CDR1 is DFQATT and CDR2 is SNEGSKA (reference sequence). CDR3: CSAQGQNYGYTF. In DNA form, the CDR3 reads TGCAGTGCCCAGGGACAGAACTATGGCTACACCTTC.

Ten or more counts support this clonotype. The chain uses TRBV11-1 and TRBJ2-7, with D tentatively TRBD2 (6 bases). V was cut by 1 base and J by 6 bases, with 19 bases left in between. The CDR3 sequence is 16 residues long. The germline V gene has CDR1 SGHAT and CDR2 FQDESV (reference sequence). Written as DNA, the CDR3 is TGTGCCAGCAGCTTAGTAGGGAGGCGGACTTCTCCCGAGCAGTACTTC. The encoded protein is CASSLVGRRTSPEQYF.

Comments on this clonotype: A much larger clone lies one base from this, so it may be a read error. This chain joins TRBV28 and TRBJ2-3, with 12 bases that match TRBD2. Germline loops: CDR1 MDHEN, CDR2 SYDVKM. This CDR3 has 16 amino acids. Losses at the gene ends were 3 bases for V and 3 bases for J; bases not matched to a gene: 4. DNA of the CDR3: TGTGCCAGCAGTTTCCCGACTAGCGGGAGTACAGATACGCAGTATTTT. Translating it yields CASSFPTSGSTDTQYF.

CDR3 coding DNA: TGTGCCAGCAGCTTGGGCGGCAGGGATCACCAGCCCCTCCACTTT. Translation gives CASSLGGRDHQPLHF. The rearrangement joins TRBV7-2 to TRBJ1-6; maybe TRBD1 (5 bases). The germline V gene has CDR1 SGHTA and CDR2 FQGNSA. CDR3 size: 15 residues. Trimming removed 3 bases at V and 13 bases at J, with 19 bases between.

The chain couples TRBV3-1 to TRBJ2-7; D remains unclear. From germline, CDR1 is LGHDT and CDR2 YNNKEL (reference sequence). V lost 1 base to trimming and J lost 3 bases, with 7 bases between them. The CDR3 sequence is 13 residues long. CDR3 nucleotide sequence: TGTGCCAGCAGCCAAGTCACAGACTACGAGCAGTACTTC. It is translated as CASSQVTDYEQYF.

This clonotype was seen repeatedly, ten times or more. This rearrangement joins TRBV27 to TRBJ2-7; 7 nucleotides match TRBD1. The CDR3 totals 13 residues. Looked up from germline, CDR1 is MNHEY and CDR2 is SMNVEV (reference sequence). Trimming cost V 6 bases and J 2 bases; bases outside gene matches: 4. The CDR3 sequence is CASRQGPPYEQYF. The CDR3 bases are TGTGCCAGCAGACAGGGGCCCCCCTACGAGCAGTACTTC.